A selection of T cell receptor beta chains follows, all from one sample in a study of CD8 T cells in Susac syndrome. TCRdb itself ran the immunoSEQ multiplex PCR reads through MiXCR, one entry per CDR3 protein. Altogether 200,000 or so distinct CDR3 sequences are present, approximately 95% being singletons, with the ten largest covering roughly 0.15%. Sequencing was carried out using CD8+ T cells from PBMCs. The receptors were sampled from a human donor with Susac syndrome. Each CDR3 is given with its conserved first and last residue. Fields, in order: CDR3 length, D gene, J gene, clone size, V gene, CDR3 DNA, CDR3 protein. A D gene is named only where the DNA matches it firmly. Some rows mark clone size as missing; the rest say once, few, many or name a class of expanded clone.

CDR3 length: 15
D gene: NA
J gene: TRBJ2-7
clone size: NA
V gene: TRBV20-1
CDR3 DNA: TGCAGTGCTAGTTTCCAGCGGGTTCCTACCTACGAGCAGTACTTC
CDR3 protein: CSASFQRVPTYEQYF

CDR3 length: 17
D gene: NA
J gene: TRBJ2-5
clone size: once
V gene: TRBV5-1
CDR3 DNA: TGCGCCAGCAGCTTGGAGGGTGGGGCGGATGTGCGAGAGACCCAGTACTTC
CDR3 protein: CASSLEGGADVRETQYF

CDR3 length: 13
D gene: NA
J gene: TRBJ2-2
clone size: NA
V gene: TRBV11-2
CDR3 DNA: TGTGCCAGCAGCTCCTCGAACACCGGGGAGCTGTTTTTT
CDR3 protein: CASSSSNTGELFF

CDR3 length: 14
D gene: NA
J gene: TRBJ1-4
clone size: NA
V gene: TRBV18
CDR3 DNA: TGTGCCAGCTCACGGAAAGCTACTAATGAAAAACTGTTTTTT
CDR3 protein: CASSRKATNEKLFF

CDR3 length: 11
D gene: NA
J gene: TRBJ2-5
clone size: NA
V gene: TRBV6-1
CDR3 DNA: TGTGCCAGCAAACAGAAAGAGACCCAGTACTTC
CDR3 protein: CASKQKETQYF

CDR3 length: 14
D gene: NA
J gene: TRBJ2-3
clone size: NA
V gene: TRBV27
CDR3 DNA: TGTGCCAGCAGTTCGGAGACCGGGGCAGATACGCAGTATTTT
CDR3 protein: CASSSETGADTQYF

CDR3 length: 15
D gene: TRBD1
J gene: TRBJ1-4
clone size: once
V gene: TRBV29-1
CDR3 DNA: TGCAGCGTTGAAGATGGCGGGACAGTGGATGAAAAACTGTTTTTT
CDR3 protein: CSVEDGGTVDEKLFF

CDR3 length: 14
D gene: NA
J gene: TRBJ2-2
clone size: NA
V gene: TRBV10-3
CDR3 DNA: TGTGCCATCAGTGAGTCGATGGTATCCGGGGAGCTGTTTTTT
CDR3 protein: CAISESMVSGELFF

CDR3 length: 13
D gene: NA
J gene: TRBJ1-2
clone size: NA
V gene: TRBV20-1
CDR3 DNA: TGCAGTGCTAGAGATTCAGTTAACTATGGCTACACCTTC
CDR3 protein: CSARDSVNYGYTF

CDR3 length: 15
D gene: TRBD1
J gene: TRBJ2-7
clone size: NA
V gene: TRBV6-5
CDR3 DNA: TGTGCCAGCAGTTACCCGGGACAGGGGACCTACGAGCAGTACTTC
CDR3 protein: CASSYPGQGTYEQYF

CDR3 length: 15
D gene: NA
J gene: TRBJ1-1
clone size: NA
V gene: TRBV12-3/TRBV12-4
CDR3 DNA: TGTGCCAGCATCCCTCTGGGGGAGGCGAACACTGAAGCTTTCTTT
CDR3 protein: CASIPLGEANTEAFF

CDR3 length: 17
D gene: NA
J gene: TRBJ2-5
clone size: NA
V gene: TRBV5-1
CDR3 DNA: TGCGCCAGCAGCTTGGAGCCCCCGGACACTGGGCAAGAGACCCAGTACTTC
CDR3 protein: CASSLEPPDTGQETQYF

CDR3 length: 16
D gene: NA
J gene: TRBJ2-1
clone size: NA
V gene: TRBV27
CDR3 DNA: TGTGCCAGCAGTAGCTCCGGGGAGCTGTCCTACAATGAGCAGTTCTTC
CDR3 protein: CASSSSGELSYNEQFF

CDR3 length: 14
D gene: NA
J gene: TRBJ2-7
clone size: NA
V gene: TRBV28
CDR3 DNA: TGTGCCAGCAGCCTCGCCTCGACCACCTACGAGCAGTACTTC
CDR3 protein: CASSLASTTYEQYF

CDR3 length: 15
D gene: TRBD1
J gene: TRBJ2-1
clone size: NA
V gene: TRBV19
CDR3 DNA: TGTGCCAGTAGTAGGCCGGGACAGGGGGCCAGGGAGCAGTTCTTC
CDR3 protein: CASSRPGQGAREQFF

CDR3 length: 14
D gene: TRBD2
J gene: TRBJ2-3
clone size: NA
V gene: TRBV19
CDR3 DNA: TGTGCCAGCGGTTGGGAGGGCCGCACAGATACGCAGTATTTT
CDR3 protein: CASGWEGRTDTQYF

CDR3 length: 15
D gene: TRBD1
J gene: TRBJ1-2
clone size: NA
V gene: TRBV12-3/TRBV12-4
CDR3 DNA: TGTGCCAGCAGTTCGGGACAGGGGAGGATTAATGGCTACACCTTC
CDR3 protein: CASSSGQGRINGYTF

CDR3 length: 14
D gene: TRBD2
J gene: TRBJ2-1
clone size: NA
V gene: TRBV19
CDR3 DNA: TGTGCCAGTAGTATCGGGAGGGAGATCGATGAGCAGTTCTTC
CDR3 protein: CASSIGREIDEQFF

CDR3 length: 14
D gene: TRBD2
J gene: TRBJ2-7
clone size: NA
V gene: TRBV11-2
CDR3 DNA: TGTGCCAGCAGCTTGTCGACTAGCGGCTACGAGCAGTACTTC
CDR3 protein: CASSLSTSGYEQYF

CDR3 length: 14
D gene: NA
J gene: TRBJ2-2
clone size: NA
V gene: TRBV18
CDR3 DNA: TGTGCCAGCTCACCGTACCTTTACACCGGGGAGCTGTTTTTT
CDR3 protein: CASSPYLYTGELFF

CDR3 length: 11
D gene: NA
J gene: TRBJ1-1
clone size: few
V gene: TRBV5-1
CDR3 DNA: TGCGCCAGCAGCTTTGGAGATGAAGCTTTCTTT
CDR3 protein: CASSFGDEAFF

CDR3 length: 15
D gene: NA
J gene: TRBJ2-1
clone size: once
V gene: TRBV3-1
CDR3 DNA: TGTGCCAGCAGCCAAGGCTTAAGCTCCTACAATGAGCAGTTCTTC
CDR3 protein: CASSQGLSSYNEQFF

CDR3 length: 12
D gene: NA
J gene: TRBJ2-1
clone size: NA
V gene: TRBV7-9
CDR3 DNA: TGTGCCAGCAGGAAAGTAGTGAGTGAGCAGTTCTTC
CDR3 protein: CASRKVVSEQFF

CDR3 length: 17
D gene: NA
J gene: TRBJ2-1
clone size: NA
V gene: TRBV20-1
CDR3 DNA: TGCAGTGCTAGAGGGGGCCAGGATTCGTTCTCCTACAATGAGCAGTTCTTC
CDR3 protein: CSARGGQDSFSYNEQFF

CDR3 length: 13
D gene: NA
J gene: TRBJ2-1
clone size: once
V gene: TRBV7-6
CDR3 DNA: TGTGCCAGCAGCGCCGGGACTCCCGAAGAGCAGTTCTTC
CDR3 protein: CASSAGTPEEQFF

CDR3 length: 14
D gene: TRBD1
J gene: TRBJ1-3
clone size: NA
V gene: TRBV7-9
CDR3 DNA: TGTACTCACAAAGAGACAGGGGCTGGAAACACCATATATTTT
CDR3 protein: CTHKETGAGNTIYF

CDR3 length: 18
D gene: TRBD1
J gene: TRBJ1-3
clone size: NA
V gene: TRBV7-8
CDR3 DNA: TGTGCCAGCAGCTTTACAGGGGCCGGGTTGGGCTCTGGAAACACCATATATTTT
CDR3 protein: CASSFTGAGLGSGNTIYF

CDR3 length: 16
D gene: TRBD2
J gene: TRBJ2-3
clone size: NA
V gene: TRBV5-1
CDR3 DNA: TGCGCCAGCAGCTTGGCTGGTAGCGGGAGCACAGATACGCAGTATTTT
CDR3 protein: CASSLAGSGSTDTQYF

CDR3 length: 12
D gene: TRBD1
J gene: TRBJ2-7
clone size: NA
V gene: TRBV11-2
CDR3 DNA: TGTGCCAGCAGCCCGGACAGGGACGAGCAGTACTTC
CDR3 protein: CASSPDRDEQYF

CDR3 length: 15
D gene: TRBD2
J gene: TRBJ2-2
clone size: once
V gene: TRBV5-1
CDR3 DNA: TGCGCCAGCACCTTCTTGGGACTAGCGCACGGGGAGCTGTTTTTT
CDR3 protein: CASTFLGLAHGELFF

CDR3 length: 17
D gene: NA
J gene: TRBJ2-1
clone size: once
V gene: TRBV19
CDR3 DNA: TGTGCCAGTAGTACAATCCAGACACCCACTTCCCGGAATGAGCAGTTCTTC
CDR3 protein: CASSTIQTPTSRNEQFF

CDR3 length: 15
D gene: TRBD2
J gene: TRBJ2-7
clone size: NA
V gene: TRBV7-9
CDR3 DNA: TGTGCCAGCAGCTTAGAGGGACTAGCGGGGCACGAGCAGTACTTC
CDR3 protein: CASSLEGLAGHEQYF

CDR3 length: 13
D gene: NA
J gene: TRBJ1-1
clone size: NA
V gene: TRBV6-5
CDR3 DNA: TGTGCCAGCAGTTACCCAGGGACGGATGAAGCTTTCTTT
CDR3 protein: CASSYPGTDEAFF

CDR3 length: 14
D gene: NA
J gene: TRBJ1-2
clone size: once
V gene: TRBV5-1
CDR3 DNA: TGCGCCAGCAGCTTGGAAATCTCGGACTATGGCTACACCTTC
CDR3 protein: CASSLEISDYGYTF

CDR3 length: 14
D gene: NA
J gene: TRBJ2-7
clone size: NA
V gene: TRBV11-2
CDR3 DNA: TGTGCCAGCAGCTTTGAGAGGTCTAGTTACGAGCAGTACTTC
CDR3 protein: CASSFERSSYEQYF

CDR3 length: 13
D gene: NA
J gene: TRBJ1-2
clone size: once
V gene: TRBV27
CDR3 DNA: TGTGCCCCCAACGCTCGCAGGGCCTATGGCTACACCTTC
CDR3 protein: CAPNARRAYGYTF

CDR3 length: 12
D gene: NA
J gene: TRBJ2-1
clone size: few
V gene: TRBV29-1
CDR3 DNA: TGCAGCGTTCCCGGGACTTACAATGAGCAGTTCTTC
CDR3 protein: CSVPGTYNEQFF

CDR3 length: 18
D gene: NA
J gene: TRBJ2-1
clone size: NA
V gene: TRBV6-1
CDR3 DNA: TGTGCCAGCAAGGGGGCCCGTGGCGGGGGGAAATCCTACAATGAGCAGTTCTTC
CDR3 protein: CASKGARGGGKSYNEQFF

CDR3 length: 16
D gene: TRBD2
J gene: TRBJ2-1
clone size: NA
V gene: TRBV7-8
CDR3 DNA: TGTGCCAGCAGCTTAATCCTAGCGGGAGGGCCTCAGGAGCAGTTCTTC
CDR3 protein: CASSLILAGGPQEQFF

CDR3 length: 14
D gene: NA
J gene: TRBJ1-2
clone size: NA
V gene: TRBV7-2
CDR3 DNA: TGTGCCAGCAGCCAAACCAGGGGAGAGGGTGGCTACACCTTC
CDR3 protein: CASSQTRGEGGYTF

CDR3 length: 15
D gene: TRBD1
J gene: TRBJ1-2
clone size: NA
V gene: TRBV2
CDR3 DNA: TGTGCCAGCAGTCCCTGGACAGGCTCCAACTATGGCTACACCTTC
CDR3 protein: CASSPWTGSNYGYTF

CDR3 length: 15
D gene: NA
J gene: TRBJ2-3
clone size: NA
V gene: TRBV3-1
CDR3 DNA: TGTGCCAGCAGCCAAGACAGGGGATACACAGATACGCAGTATTTT
CDR3 protein: CASSQDRGYTDTQYF

CDR3 length: 14
D gene: NA
J gene: TRBJ1-1
clone size: NA
V gene: TRBV6-5
CDR3 DNA: TGTGCCAGCGGGCAGGGATTGGGGAACACTGAAGCTTTCTTT
CDR3 protein: CASGQGLGNTEAFF

CDR3 length: 19
D gene: TRBD2
J gene: TRBJ2-2
clone size: NA
V gene: TRBV30
CDR3 DNA: TGTGCCTGGAGTGTACTAACTAGCGGGGGGCATGAGAACACCGGGGAGCTGTTTTTT
CDR3 protein: CAWSVLTSGGHENTGELFF

CDR3 length: 15
D gene: TRBD2
J gene: TRBJ2-7
clone size: NA
V gene: TRBV4-1
CDR3 DNA: TGCGCCAGCAGCCCACAGACTAGCGGAGGCTACGAGCAGTACTTC
CDR3 protein: CASSPQTSGGYEQYF

CDR3 length: 14
D gene: NA
J gene: TRBJ1-1
clone size: once
V gene: TRBV20-1
CDR3 DNA: TGCAGTGCTAGGTTCTCCGGGTGGAACACTGAAGCTTTCTTT
CDR3 protein: CSARFSGWNTEAFF

CDR3 length: 14
D gene: TRBD1
J gene: TRBJ1-2
clone size: NA
V gene: TRBV9
CDR3 DNA: TGTGCCAGCAGCGTGGGTCAGGGGGCGCATGGCTACACCTTC
CDR3 protein: CASSVGQGAHGYTF

CDR3 length: 15
D gene: TRBD2
J gene: TRBJ2-1
clone size: NA
V gene: TRBV20-1
CDR3 DNA: TGCAGTGCTAGAGGTACTAGCGGCTCCTACAATGAGCAGTTCTTC
CDR3 protein: CSARGTSGSYNEQFF

CDR3 length: 14
D gene: TRBD1
J gene: TRBJ1-1
clone size: NA
V gene: TRBV12-5
CDR3 DNA: TGTGCTAGTGGGCCAGGGGGCTTGAACACTGAAGCTTTCTTT
CDR3 protein: CASGPGGLNTEAFF

CDR3 length: 14
D gene: NA
J gene: TRBJ1-5
clone size: NA
V gene: TRBV4-1
CDR3 DNA: TGCGCCAGCAGCCAAGATGAAGGCTTTCAGCCCCAGCATTTT
CDR3 protein: CASSQDEGFQPQHF

CDR3 length: 14
D gene: TRBD1
J gene: TRBJ2-3
clone size: once
V gene: TRBV18
CDR3 DNA: TGTGCCAGCTCACGGACAGGGATCACAGATACGCAGTATTTT
CDR3 protein: CASSRTGITDTQYF

CDR3 length: 12
D gene: NA
J gene: TRBJ1-1
clone size: NA
V gene: TRBV29-1
CDR3 DNA: TGCAGCGCCGTGATGTTGGACACTGAAGCTTTCTTT
CDR3 protein: CSAVMLDTEAFF

CDR3 length: 16
D gene: TRBD1
J gene: TRBJ2-3
clone size: NA
V gene: TRBV5-1
CDR3 DNA: TGCGCCAGCAGCTTGGGGACCGGGACAGGGACAGATACGCAGTATTTT
CDR3 protein: CASSLGTGTGTDTQYF

CDR3 length: 16
D gene: NA
J gene: TRBJ1-1
clone size: NA
V gene: TRBV7-9
CDR3 DNA: TGTGCCAGCAGCCACCCCGAAGGTAGCTCGAACACTGAAGCTTTCTTT
CDR3 protein: CASSHPEGSSNTEAFF

CDR3 length: 14
D gene: TRBD1
J gene: TRBJ2-6
clone size: NA
V gene: TRBV20-1
CDR3 DNA: TGCAGTGCTGACGAGGGGGCCGGGGCCAACGTCCTGACTTTC
CDR3 protein: CSADEGAGANVLTF